This T cell receptor (beta chain) derives from a study of identical twins. This CDR3 region has 16 residues. Losses at the gene ends were 1 base for V and 4 bases for J; bases not matched to a gene: 6. Germline V gives CDR1 SGHRS, CDR2 YFSETQ. Findings and limits, study-wide: The same donors were not followed; conclusions instead depended on cross-sectional statistical analysis.

TCRdb re-called the 5' RACE reads through MiXCR, storing one row per CDR3 protein. This sample has just over 450,000 distinct CDR3 sequences; approximately 15% occur once, and the top ten carry approximately 0.52%. With regard to this clonotype: Its antigen remains unknown.

The same sample was also used in a study of yellow fever vaccine responses in identical twins.

V gene TRBV5-1 combines with J gene TRBJ1-1, with TRBD1 matching over 11 bases. Sequenced input: CD4+ T cells sorted from blood. The sequence was collected from a young woman in good health. The CDR3 region has the DNA TGCGCCAGCAGCTTGAGTGTCGGGACAGGGGGCACTGAAGCTTTCTTT. As protein: CASSLSVGTGGTEAFF.